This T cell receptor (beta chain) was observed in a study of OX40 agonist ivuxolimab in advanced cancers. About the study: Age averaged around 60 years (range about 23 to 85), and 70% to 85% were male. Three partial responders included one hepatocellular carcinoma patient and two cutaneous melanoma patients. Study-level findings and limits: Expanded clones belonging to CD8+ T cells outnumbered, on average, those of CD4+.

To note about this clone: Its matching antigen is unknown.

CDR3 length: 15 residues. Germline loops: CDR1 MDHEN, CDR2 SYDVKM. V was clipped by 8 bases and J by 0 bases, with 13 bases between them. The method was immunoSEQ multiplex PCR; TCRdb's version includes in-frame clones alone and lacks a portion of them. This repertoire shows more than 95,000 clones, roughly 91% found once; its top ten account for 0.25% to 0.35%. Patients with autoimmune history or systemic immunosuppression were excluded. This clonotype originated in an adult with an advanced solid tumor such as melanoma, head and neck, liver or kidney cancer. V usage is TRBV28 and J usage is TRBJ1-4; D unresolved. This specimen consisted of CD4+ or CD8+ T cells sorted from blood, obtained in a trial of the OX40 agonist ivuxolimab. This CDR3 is CASLKYGATNEKLFF. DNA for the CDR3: TGTGCCAGCCTTAAATACGGGGCAACTAATGAAAAACTGTTTTTT.